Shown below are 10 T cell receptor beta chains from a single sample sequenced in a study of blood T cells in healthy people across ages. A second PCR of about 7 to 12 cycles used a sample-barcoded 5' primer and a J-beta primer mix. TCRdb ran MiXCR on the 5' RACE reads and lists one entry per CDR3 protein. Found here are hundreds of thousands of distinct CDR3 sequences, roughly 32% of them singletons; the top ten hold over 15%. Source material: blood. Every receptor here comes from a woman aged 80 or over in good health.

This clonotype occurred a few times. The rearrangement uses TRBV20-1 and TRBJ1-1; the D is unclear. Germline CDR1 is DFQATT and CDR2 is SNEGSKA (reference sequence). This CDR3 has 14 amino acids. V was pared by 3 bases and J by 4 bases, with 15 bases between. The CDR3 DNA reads TGCAGTGCTAGCCCCGTACACACCGGCACTGAAGCTTTCTTT. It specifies CSASPVHTGTEAFF.

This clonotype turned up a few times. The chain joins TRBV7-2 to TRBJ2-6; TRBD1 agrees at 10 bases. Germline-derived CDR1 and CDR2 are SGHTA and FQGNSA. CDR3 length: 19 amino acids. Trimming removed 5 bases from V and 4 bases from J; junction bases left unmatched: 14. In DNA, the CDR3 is TGTGCCAGCAGCCCCCTCCGTCCCGGGACAGGGGCCGGGGCCAACGTCCTGACTTTC. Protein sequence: CASSPLRPGTGAGANVLTF.

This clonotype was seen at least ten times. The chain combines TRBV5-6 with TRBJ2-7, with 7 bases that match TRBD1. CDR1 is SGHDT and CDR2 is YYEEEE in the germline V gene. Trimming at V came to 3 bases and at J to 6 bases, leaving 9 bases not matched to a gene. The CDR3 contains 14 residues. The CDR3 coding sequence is TGTGCCAGCAGCTGGACAGGCCGTAGCAGCGAGCAGTACTTC. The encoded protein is CASSWTGRSSEQYF.

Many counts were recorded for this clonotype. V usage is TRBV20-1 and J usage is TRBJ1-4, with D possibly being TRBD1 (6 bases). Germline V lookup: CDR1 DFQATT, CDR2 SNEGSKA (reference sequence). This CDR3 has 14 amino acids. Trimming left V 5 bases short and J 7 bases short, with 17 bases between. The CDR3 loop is CSAPGTRGVEKLFF. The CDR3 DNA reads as TGCAGTGCTCCCGGGACCAGGGGAGTTGAAAAACTGTTTTTT.

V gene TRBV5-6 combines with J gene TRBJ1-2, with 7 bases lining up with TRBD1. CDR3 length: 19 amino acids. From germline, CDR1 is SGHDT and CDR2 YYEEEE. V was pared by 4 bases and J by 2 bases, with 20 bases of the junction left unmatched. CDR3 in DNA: TGTGCCAGCAGCCCGGATGACAGGGCGGATGAGAGTCGGAACTATGGCTACACCTTC. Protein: CASSPDDRADESRNYGYTF.

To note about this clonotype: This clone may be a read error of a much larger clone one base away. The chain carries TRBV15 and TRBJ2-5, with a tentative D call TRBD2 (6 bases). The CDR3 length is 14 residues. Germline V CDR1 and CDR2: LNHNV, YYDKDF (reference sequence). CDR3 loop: CATNRAGGDETQYF. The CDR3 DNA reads TGTGCCACCAACAGAGCAGGCGGGGATGAGACCCAGTACTTC.

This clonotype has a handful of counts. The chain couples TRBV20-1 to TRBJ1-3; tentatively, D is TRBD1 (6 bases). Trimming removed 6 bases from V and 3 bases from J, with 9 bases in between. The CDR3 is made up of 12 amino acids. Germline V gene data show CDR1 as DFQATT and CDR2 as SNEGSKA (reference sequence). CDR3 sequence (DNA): TGCAGTGCGGAGGGGGATGGAAACACCATATATTTT. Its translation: CSAEGDGNTIYF.

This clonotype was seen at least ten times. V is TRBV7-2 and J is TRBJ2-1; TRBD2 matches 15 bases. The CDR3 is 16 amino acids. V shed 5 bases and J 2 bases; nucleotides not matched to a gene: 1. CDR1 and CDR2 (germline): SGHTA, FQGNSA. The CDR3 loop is CASSRTSGGAYNEQFF. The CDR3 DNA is TGTGCCAGCAGCCGGACTAGCGGGGGGGCCTACAATGAGCAGTTCTTC.

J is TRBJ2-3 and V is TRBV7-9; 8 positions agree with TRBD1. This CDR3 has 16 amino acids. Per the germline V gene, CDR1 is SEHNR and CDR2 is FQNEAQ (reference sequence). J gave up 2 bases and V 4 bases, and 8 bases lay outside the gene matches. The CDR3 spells CASSSRQGIITDTQYF. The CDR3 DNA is TGTGCCAGCAGCTCACGACAGGGGATTATCACAGATACGCAGTATTTT. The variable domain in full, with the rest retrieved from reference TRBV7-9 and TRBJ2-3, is DTGVSQNPRHKITKRGQNVTFRCDPISEHNRLYWYRQTLGQGPEFLTYFQNEAQLEKSRLLSDRFSAERPKGSFSTLEIQRTEQGDSAMYLCASSSRQGIITDTQYFGPGTRLTVL.

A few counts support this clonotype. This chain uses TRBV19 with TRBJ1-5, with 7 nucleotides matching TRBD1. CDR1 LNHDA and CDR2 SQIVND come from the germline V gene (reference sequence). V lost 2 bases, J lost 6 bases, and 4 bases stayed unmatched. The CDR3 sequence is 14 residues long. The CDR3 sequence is CASSINRGGQPQHF. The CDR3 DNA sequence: TGTGCCAGTAGTATAAACAGGGGCGGTCAGCCCCAGCATTTT.